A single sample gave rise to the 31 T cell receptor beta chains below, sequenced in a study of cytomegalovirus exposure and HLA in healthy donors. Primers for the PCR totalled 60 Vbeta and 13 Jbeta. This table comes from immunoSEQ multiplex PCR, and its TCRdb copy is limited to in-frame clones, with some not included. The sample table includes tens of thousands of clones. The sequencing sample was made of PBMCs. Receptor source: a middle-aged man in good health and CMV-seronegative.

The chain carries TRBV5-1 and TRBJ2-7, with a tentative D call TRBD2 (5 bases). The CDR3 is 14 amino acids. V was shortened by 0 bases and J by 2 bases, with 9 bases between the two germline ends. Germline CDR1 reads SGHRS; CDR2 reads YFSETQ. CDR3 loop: CASSLAGSAYEQYF. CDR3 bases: TGCGCCAGCAGCTTGGCGGGGAGCGCCTACGAGCAGTACTTC.

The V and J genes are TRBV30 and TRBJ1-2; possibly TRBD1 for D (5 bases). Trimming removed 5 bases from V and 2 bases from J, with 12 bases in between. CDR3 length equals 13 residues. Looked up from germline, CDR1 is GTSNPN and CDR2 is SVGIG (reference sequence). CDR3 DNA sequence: TGTGCCTGGGAAAAAGGGGTAAACTATGGCTACACCTTC. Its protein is CAWEKGVNYGYTF.

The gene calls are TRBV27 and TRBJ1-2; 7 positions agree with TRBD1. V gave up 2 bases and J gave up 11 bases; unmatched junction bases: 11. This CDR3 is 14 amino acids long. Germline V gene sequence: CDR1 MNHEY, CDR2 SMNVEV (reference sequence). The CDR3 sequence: CASSLKAGGKPYTF. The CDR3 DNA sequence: TGTGCCAGCAGTTTAAAGGCAGGGGGTAAACCTTACACCTTC.

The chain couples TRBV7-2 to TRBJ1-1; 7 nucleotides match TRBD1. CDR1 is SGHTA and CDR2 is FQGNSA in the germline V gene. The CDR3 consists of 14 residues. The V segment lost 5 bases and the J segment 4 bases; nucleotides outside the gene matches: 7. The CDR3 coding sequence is TGTGCCAGCAGCCGTACGACAGGGCGCACTGAAGCTTTCTTT. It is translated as CASSRTTGRTEAFF.

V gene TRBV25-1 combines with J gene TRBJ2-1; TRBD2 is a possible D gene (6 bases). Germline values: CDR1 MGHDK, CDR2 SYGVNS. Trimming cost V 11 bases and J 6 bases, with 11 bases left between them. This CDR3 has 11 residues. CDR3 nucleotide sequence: TGTGCCGGGGGGACTGCCAATGAGCAGTTCTTC. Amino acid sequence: CAGGTANEQFF.

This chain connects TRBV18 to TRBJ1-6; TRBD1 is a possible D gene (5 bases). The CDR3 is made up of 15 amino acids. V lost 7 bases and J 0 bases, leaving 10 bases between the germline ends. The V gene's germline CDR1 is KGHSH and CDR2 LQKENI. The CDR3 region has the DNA TGTGCCAGCTGGGACGGGAGCTCCTATAATTCACCCCTCCACTTT. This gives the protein CASWDGSSYNSPLHF. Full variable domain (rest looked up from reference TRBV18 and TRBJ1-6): NAGVMQNPRHLVRRRGQEARLRCSPMKGHSHVYWYRQLPEEGLKFMVYLQKENIIDESGMPKERFSAEFPKEGPSILRIQQVVRGDSAAYFCASWDGSSYNSPLHFGNGTRLTVT.

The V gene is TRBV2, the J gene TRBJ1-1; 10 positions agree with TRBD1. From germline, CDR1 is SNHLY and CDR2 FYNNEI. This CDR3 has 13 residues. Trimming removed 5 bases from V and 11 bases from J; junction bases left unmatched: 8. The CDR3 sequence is CASSTGQGVWAFF. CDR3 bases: TGTGCCAGCAGTACTGGACAGGGGGTGTGGGCTTTCTTT.

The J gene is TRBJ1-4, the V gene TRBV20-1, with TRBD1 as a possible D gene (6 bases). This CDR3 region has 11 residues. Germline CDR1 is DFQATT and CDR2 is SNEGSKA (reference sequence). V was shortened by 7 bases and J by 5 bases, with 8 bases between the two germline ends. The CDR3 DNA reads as TGCAGTGTAGGACAGAATGAAAAACTGTTTTTT. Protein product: CSVGQNEKLFF.

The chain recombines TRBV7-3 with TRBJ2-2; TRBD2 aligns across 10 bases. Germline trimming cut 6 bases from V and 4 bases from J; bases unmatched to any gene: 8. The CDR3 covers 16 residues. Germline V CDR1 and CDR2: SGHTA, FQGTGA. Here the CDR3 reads CASRTQSGGATGELFF. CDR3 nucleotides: TGTGCCAGCAGGACGCAAAGCGGGGGGGCCACCGGGGAGCTGTTTTTT.

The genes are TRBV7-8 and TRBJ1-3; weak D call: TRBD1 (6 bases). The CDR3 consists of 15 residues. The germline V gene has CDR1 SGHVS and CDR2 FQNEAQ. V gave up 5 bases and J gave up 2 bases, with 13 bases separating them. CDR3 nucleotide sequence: TGTGCCAGCAGCCCTCAGGGGACCCCTGGAAACACCATATATTTT. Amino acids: CASSPQGTPGNTIYF.

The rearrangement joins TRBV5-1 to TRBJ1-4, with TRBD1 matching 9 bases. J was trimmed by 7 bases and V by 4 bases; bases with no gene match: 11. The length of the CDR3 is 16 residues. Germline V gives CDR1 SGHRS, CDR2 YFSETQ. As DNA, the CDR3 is TGCGCCAGCAGCCCGACTCCGGGACAGGGTAGTGAAAAACTGTTTTTT. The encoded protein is CASSPTPGQGSEKLFF.

The CDR3 reads CASNYHRGPQAFF. CDR3 coding DNA: TGTGCCAGCAACTACCACAGGGGGCCTCAAGCTTTCTTT. The chain links TRBV6-5 to TRBJ1-1; 9 bases align to TRBD1. V trimming: 7 bases; J trimming: 9 bases; junction bases outside the gene matches: 9. Germline CDR1 MNHEY, CDR2 SVGAGI. The CDR3 has 13 residues.

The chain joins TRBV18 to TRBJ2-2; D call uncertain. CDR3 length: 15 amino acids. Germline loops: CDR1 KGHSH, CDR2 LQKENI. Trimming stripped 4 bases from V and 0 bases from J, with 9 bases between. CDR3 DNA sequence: TGTGCCAGCTCACAGAGACAAGCGAACACCGGGGAGCTGTTTTTT. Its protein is CASSQRQANTGELFF.

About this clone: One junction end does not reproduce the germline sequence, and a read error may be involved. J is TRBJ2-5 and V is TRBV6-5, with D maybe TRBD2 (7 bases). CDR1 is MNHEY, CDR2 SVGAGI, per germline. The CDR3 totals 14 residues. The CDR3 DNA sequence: TGTACCAGCAGGGAGGGGGGGGGCGGTGGGACCCAGTACTTC. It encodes CTSREGGGGGTQYF.

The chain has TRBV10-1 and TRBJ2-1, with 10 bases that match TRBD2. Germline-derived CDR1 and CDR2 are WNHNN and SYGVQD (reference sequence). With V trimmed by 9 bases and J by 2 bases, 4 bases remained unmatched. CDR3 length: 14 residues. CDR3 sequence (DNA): TGCGCCAGATTAGCGGGGGGCCCCTACAATGAGCAGTTCTTC. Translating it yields CARLAGGPYNEQFF.

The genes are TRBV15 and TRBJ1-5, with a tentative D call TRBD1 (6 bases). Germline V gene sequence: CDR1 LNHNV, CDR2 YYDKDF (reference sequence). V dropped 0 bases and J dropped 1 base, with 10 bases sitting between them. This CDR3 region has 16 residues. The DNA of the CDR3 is TGTGCCACCAGCAGAGATCGGGGGGGCAGCAATCAGCCCCAGCATTTT. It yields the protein CATSRDRGGSNQPQHF.

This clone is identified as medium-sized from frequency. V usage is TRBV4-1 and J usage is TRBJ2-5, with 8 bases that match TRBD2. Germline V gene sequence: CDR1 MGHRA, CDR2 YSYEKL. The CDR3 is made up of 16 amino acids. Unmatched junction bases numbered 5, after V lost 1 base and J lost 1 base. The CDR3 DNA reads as TGCGCCAGCAGCCAAGTTCGCGGGGGGTCCCAAGAGACCCAGTACTTC. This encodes CASSQVRGGSQETQYF.

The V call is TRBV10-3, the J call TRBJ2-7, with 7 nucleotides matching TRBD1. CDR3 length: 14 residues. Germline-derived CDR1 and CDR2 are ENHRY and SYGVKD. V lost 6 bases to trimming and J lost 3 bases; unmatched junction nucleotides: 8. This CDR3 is CAISQRTGNYEQYF. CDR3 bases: TGTGCCATCAGCCAGCGGACAGGAAACTACGAGCAGTACTTC.

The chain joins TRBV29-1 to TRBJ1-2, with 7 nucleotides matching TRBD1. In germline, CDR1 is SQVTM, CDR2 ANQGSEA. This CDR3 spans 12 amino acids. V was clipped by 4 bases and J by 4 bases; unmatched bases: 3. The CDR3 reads CSVGPGGYGYTF. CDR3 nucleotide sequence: TGCAGCGTTGGGCCAGGGGGCTATGGCTACACCTTC.

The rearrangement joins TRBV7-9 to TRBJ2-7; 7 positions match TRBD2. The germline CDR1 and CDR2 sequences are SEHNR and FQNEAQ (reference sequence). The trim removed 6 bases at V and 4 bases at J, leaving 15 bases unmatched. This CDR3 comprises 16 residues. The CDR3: CASRSDWEGMGYEQYF. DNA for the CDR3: TGTGCCAGCAGATCGGACTGGGAGGGCATGGGGTACGAGCAGTACTTC. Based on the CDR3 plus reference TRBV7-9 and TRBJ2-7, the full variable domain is DTGVSQNPRHKITKRGQNVTFRCDPISEHNRLYWYRQTLGQGPEFLTYFQNEAQLEKSRLLSDRFSAERPKGSFSTLEIQRTEQGDSAMYLCASRSDWEGMGYEQYFGPGTRLTVT.

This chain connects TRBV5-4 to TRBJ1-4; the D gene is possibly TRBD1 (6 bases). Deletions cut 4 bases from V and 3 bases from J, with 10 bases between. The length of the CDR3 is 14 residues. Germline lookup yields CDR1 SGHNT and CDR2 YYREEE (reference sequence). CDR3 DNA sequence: TGTGCCAGCAGCGAGGGGGGGGCTAATGAAAAACTGTTTTTT. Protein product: CASSEGGANEKLFF.

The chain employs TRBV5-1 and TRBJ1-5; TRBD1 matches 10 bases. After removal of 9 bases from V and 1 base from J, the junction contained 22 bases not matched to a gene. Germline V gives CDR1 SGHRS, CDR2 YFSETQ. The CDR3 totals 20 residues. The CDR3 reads CATRDRGHAGGSLSNQPQHF. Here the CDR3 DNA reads TGCGCCACCCGGGACAGGGGCCACGCCGGAGGTTCTTTGAGCAATCAGCCCCAGCATTTT. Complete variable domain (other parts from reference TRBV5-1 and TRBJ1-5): KAGVTQTPRYLIKTRGQQVTLSCSPISGHRSVSWYQQTPGQGLQFLFEYFSETQRNKGNFPGRFSGRQFSNSRSEMNVSTLELGDSALYLCATRDRGHAGGSLSNQPQHFGDGTRLSIL.

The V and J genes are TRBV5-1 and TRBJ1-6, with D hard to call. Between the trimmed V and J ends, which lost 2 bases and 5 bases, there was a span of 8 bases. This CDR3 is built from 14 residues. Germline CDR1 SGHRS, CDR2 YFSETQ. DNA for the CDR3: TGCGCCAGCAGCTTTTCTCCTGATAATTCACCCCTCCACTTT. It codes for CASSFSPDNSPLHF.

As DNA, the CDR3 is TGTGCCAGCCGAACGACAGGGGACCATTCACCCCTCCACTTT. Amino acids: CASRTTGDHSPLHF. The chain carries TRBV7-9 and TRBJ1-6; 8 nucleotides align to TRBD1. The V gene end was trimmed by 8 bases and the J gene end by 8 bases; junction bases not matched to a gene: 8. Germline V gene sequence: CDR1 SEHNR, CDR2 FQNEAQ (reference sequence). The CDR3 consists of 14 residues. The full variable domain, in which reference TRBV7-9 and TRBJ1-6 provide the parts outside the CDR3, is DTGVSQNPRHKITKRGQNVTFRCDPISEHNRLYWYRQTLGQGPEFLTYFQNEAQLEKSRLLSDRFSAERPKGSFSTLEIQRTEQGDSAMYLCASRTTGDHSPLHFGNGTRLTVT.

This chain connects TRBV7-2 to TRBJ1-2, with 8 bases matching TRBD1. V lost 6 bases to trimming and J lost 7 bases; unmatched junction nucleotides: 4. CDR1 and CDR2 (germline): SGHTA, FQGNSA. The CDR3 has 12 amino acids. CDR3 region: CASRPDRGGYTF. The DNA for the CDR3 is TGTGCCAGCAGACCCGACAGGGGTGGCTACACCTTC. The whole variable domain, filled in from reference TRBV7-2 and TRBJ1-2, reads GAGVSQSPSNKVTEKGKDVELRCDPISGHTALYWYRQSLGQGLEFLIYFQGNSAPDKSGLPSDRFSAERTGGSVSTLTIQRTQQEDSAVYLCASRPDRGGYTFGSGTRLTVV.

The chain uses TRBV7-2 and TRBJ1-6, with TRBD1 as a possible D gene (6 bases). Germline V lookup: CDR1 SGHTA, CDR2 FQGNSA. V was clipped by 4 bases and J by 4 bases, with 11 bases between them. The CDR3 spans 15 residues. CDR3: CASSSWTVYNSPLHF. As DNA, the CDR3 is TGTGCCAGCAGCTCATGGACAGTGTATAATTCACCCCTCCACTTT.

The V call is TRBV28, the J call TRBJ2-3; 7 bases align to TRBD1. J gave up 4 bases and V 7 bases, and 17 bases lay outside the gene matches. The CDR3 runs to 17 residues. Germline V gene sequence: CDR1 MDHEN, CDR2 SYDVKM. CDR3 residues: CASKISGTARSADTQYF. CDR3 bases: TGTGCCAGCAAAATTTCCGGGACAGCGCGTAGCGCAGATACGCAGTATTTT.

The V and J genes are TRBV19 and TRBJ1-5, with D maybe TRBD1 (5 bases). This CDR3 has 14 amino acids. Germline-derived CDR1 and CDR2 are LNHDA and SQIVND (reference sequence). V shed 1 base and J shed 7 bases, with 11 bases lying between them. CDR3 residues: CASSIAGLHQPQHF. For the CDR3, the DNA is TGTGCCAGTAGTATAGCAGGGCTACACCAGCCCCAGCATTTT.

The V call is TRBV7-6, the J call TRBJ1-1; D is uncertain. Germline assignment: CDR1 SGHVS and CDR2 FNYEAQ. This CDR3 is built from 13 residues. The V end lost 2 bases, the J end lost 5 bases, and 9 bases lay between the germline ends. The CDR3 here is CASSLSISTEAFF. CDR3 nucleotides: TGTGCCAGCAGCTTAAGCATTTCAACTGAAGCTTTCTTT.

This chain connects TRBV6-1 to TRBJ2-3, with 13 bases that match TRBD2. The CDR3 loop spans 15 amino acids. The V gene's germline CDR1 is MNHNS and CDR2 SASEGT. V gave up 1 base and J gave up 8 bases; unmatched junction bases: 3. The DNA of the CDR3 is TGTGCCAGCAGTGAAGGACTAGCGGGGGGATTTACGCAGTATTTT. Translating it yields CASSEGLAGGFTQYF.

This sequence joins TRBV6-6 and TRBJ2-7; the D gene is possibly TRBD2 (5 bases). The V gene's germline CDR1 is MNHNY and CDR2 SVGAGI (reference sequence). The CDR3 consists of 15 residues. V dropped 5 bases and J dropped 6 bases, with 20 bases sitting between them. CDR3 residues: CASSDGVRGRREQYF. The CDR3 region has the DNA TGTGCCAGCAGTGACGGGGTTAGAGGTCGTCGCGAGCAGTACTTC.